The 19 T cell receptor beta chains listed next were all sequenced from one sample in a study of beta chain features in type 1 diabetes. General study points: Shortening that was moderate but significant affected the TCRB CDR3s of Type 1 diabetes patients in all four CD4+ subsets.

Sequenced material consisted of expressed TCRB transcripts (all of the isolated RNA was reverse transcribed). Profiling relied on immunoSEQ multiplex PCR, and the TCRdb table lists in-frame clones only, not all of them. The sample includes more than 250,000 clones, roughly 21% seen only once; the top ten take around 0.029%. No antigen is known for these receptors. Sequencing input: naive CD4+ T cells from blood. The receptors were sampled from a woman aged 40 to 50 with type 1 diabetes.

Written as DNA, the CDR3 is TGTGCCAGCTCACCAGTCCAGGAAGGCAAGAACACTGAAGCTTTCTTT. Translation: CASSPVQEGKNTEAFF. This chain uses TRBV18 with TRBJ1-1; D gene uncertain. Trimming removed 2 bases at V and 1 base at J, with 14 bases between. Germline V gene data show CDR1 as KGHSH and CDR2 as LQKENI. The CDR3 extends over 16 amino acids.

The CDR3 sequence is CASSGTDAYEQYF. The CDR3 DNA follows: TGTGCCAGCAGTGGGACTGACGCCTACGAGCAGTACTTC. The V gene is TRBV2, the J gene TRBJ2-7; D may be TRBD2 (5 bases). The CDR3 consists of 13 residues. Per the germline V gene, CDR1 is SNHLY and CDR2 is FYNNEI. Trimming took off 4 bases at V and 2 bases at J, with 9 bases between the two ends.

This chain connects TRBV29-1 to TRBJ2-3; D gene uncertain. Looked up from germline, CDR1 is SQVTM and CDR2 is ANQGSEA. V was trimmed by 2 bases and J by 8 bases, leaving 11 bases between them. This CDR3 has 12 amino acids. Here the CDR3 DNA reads TGCAGCGTTGAACGAGGCCAAGGTACGCAGTATTTT. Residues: CSVERGQGTQYF.

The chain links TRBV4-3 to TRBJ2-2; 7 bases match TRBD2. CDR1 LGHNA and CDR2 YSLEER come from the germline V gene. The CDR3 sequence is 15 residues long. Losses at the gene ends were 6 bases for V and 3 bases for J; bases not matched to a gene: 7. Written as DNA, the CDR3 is TGCGCCAGCAGTCCCAGCGGGACGCACACCGGGGAGCTGTTTTTT. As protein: CASSPSGTHTGELFF.

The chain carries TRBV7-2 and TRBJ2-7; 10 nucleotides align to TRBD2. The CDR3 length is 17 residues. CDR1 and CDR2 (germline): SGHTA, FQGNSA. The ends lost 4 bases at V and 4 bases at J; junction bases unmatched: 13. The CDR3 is CASSSEGGAGGPYEQYF. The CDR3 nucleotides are TGTGCCAGCAGCTCGGAAGGTGGAGCGGGAGGGCCTTACGAGCAGTACTTC.

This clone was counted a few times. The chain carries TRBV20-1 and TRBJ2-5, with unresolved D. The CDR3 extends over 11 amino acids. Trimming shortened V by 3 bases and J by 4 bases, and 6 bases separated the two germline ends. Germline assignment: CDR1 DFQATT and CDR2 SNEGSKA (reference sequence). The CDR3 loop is CSARQSETQYF. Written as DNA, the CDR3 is TGCAGTGCTAGGCAGTCAGAGACCCAGTACTTC.

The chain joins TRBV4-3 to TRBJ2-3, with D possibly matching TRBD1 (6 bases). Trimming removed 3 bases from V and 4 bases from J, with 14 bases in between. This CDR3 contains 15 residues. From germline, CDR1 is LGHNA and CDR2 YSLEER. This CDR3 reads CASSQGQQGADTQYF. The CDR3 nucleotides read TGCGCCAGCAGCCAGGGCCAACAGGGAGCAGATACGCAGTATTTT.

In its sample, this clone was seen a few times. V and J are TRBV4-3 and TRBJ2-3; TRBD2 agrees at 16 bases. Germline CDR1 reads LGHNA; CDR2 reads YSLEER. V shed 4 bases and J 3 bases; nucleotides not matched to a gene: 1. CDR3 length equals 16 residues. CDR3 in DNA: TGCGCCAGCAGCCGGGGACTAGCGGGAGGGACAGATACGCAGTATTTT. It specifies CASSRGLAGGTDTQYF.

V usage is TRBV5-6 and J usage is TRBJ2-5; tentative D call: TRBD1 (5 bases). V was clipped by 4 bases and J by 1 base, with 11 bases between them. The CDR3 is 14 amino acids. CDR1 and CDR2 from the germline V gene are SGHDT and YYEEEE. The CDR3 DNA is TGTGCCAGCAGCGGCCTTAGGGGCCAAGAGACCCAGTACTTC. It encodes CASSGLRGQETQYF.

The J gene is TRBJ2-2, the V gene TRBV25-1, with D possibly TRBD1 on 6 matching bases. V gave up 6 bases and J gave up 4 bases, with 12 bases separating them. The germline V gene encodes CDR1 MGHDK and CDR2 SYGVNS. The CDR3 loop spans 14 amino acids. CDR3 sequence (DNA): TGTGCCAGCAGGGGACACCTCAGCACCGGGGAGCTGTTTTTT. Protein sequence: CASRGHLSTGELFF.

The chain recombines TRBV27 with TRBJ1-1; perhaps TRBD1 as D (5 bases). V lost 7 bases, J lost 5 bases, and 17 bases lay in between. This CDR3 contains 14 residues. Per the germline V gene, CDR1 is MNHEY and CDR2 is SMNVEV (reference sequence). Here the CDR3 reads CASKGQRAGTEAFF. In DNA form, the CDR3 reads TGTGCCAGCAAAGGGCAACGGGCAGGGACTGAAGCTTTCTTT.

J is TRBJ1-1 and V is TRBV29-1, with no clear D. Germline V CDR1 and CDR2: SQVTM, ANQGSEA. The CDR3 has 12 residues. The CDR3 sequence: CGCGREVTEAFF. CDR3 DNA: TGCGGGTGTGGGAGGGAGGTAACTGAAGCTTTCTTT.

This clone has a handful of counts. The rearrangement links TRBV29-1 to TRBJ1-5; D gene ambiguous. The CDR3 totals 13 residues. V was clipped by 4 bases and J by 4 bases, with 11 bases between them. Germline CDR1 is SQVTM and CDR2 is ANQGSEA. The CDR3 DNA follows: TGCAGCGTTGCACCGGGATTAAATCAGCCCCAGCATTTT. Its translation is CSVAPGLNQPQHF.

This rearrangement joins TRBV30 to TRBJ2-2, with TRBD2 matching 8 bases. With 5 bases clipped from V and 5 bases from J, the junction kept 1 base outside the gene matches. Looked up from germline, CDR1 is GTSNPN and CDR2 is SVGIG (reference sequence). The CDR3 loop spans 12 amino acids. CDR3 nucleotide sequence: TGTGCCTGGCGGGAGGGAACCGGGGAGCTGTTTTTT. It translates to CAWREGTGELFF.

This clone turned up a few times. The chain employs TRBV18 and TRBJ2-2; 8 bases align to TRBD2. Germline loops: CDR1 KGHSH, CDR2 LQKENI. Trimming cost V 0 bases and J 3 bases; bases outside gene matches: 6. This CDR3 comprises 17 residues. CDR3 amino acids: CASSPPKTSVDTGELFF. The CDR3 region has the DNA TGTGCCAGCTCACCACCGAAGACTAGCGTGGACACCGGGGAGCTGTTTTTT.

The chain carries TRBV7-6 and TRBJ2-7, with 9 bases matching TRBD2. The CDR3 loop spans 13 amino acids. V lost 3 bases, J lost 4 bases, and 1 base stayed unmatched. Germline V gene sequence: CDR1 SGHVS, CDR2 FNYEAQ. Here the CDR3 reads CASSLLAGYEQYF. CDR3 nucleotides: TGTGCCAGCAGCTTGCTAGCGGGGTACGAGCAGTACTTC.

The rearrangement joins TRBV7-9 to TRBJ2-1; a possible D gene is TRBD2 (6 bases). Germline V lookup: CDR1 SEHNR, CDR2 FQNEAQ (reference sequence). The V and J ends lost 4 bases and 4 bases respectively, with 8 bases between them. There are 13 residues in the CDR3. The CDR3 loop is CASSSDYYNEQFF. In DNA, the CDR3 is TGTGCCAGCAGCTCGGACTATTACAATGAGCAGTTCTTC.

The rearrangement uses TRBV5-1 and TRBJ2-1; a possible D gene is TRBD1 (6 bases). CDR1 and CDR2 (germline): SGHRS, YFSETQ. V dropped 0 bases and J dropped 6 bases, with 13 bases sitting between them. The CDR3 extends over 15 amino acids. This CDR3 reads CASSLARGSVNEQFF. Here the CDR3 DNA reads TGCGCCAGCAGCTTGGCCAGGGGCTCGGTCAATGAGCAGTTCTTC.

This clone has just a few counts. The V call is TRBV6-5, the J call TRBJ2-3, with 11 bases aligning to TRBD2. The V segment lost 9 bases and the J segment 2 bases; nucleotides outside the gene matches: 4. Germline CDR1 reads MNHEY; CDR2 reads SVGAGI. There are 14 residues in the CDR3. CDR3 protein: CASRLAGFTDTQYF. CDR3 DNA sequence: TGTGCCAGTCGACTAGCGGGATTCACAGATACGCAGTATTTT.